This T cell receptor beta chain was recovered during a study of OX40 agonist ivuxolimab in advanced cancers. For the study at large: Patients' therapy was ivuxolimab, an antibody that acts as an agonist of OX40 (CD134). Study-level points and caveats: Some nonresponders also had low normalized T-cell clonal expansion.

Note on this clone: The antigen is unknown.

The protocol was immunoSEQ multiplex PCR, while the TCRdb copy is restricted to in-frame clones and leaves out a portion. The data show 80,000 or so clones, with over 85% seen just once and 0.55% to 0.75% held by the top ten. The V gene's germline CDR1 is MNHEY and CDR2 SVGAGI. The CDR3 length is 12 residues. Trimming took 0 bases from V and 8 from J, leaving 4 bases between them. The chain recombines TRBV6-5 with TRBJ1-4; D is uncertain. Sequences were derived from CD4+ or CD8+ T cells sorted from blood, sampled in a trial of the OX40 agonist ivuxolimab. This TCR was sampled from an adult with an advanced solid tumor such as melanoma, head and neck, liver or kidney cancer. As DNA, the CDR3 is TGTGCCAGCAGTTACTCTGGCGAAAAACTGTTTTTT. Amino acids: CASSYSGEKLFF.